The 29 T cell receptor beta chains presented below share a single source sample, sequenced in a study of CD8 T cells in Susac syndrome (dated by TCRdb to between 2018 and 2020). Libraries were made using the immunoSEQ multiplex PCR assay. RNA was extracted with the RNeasy kit and roughly 0.45 to 1 ug was reverse transcribed using random hexamers. TCRdb redid the processing of the public reads, applying fastp at Q25 and MiXCR, and retained in-frame beta chains. All rows with the same CDR3 protein become a single entry with the most common DNA and genes. This sample holds about 160,000 distinct CDR3 sequences; approximately 94% were observed only once. Together, the top ten hold roughly 0.099% of the sample. Specimen: CD4+ T cells from PBMCs. The origin of the receptors is a human donor with multiple sclerosis.

The CDR3 bases are TGCAGCGTAAACGGGCAGCTGAACACTGAAGCTTTCTTT. This encodes CSVNGQLNTEAFF. The rearrangement uses TRBV29-1 and TRBJ1-1; D is ambiguous. Germline V lookup: CDR1 SQVTM, CDR2 ANQGSEA. The CDR3 has 13 amino acids. Deletions cut 6 bases from V and 0 bases from J, with 11 bases between.

The rearrangement uses TRBV7-9 and TRBJ1-4; the match to TRBD1 covers 7 bases. J lost 11 bases, V lost 0 bases, and 3 bases had no gene match. The CDR3 totals 13 residues. Germline CDR1 and CDR2: SEHNR and FQNEAQ (reference sequence). CDR3 loop: CASSLAEDRKLFF. The CDR3, as DNA: TGTGCCAGCAGCTTAGCGGAGGACAGGAAACTGTTTTTT.

The V and J genes are TRBV30 and TRBJ2-7, with TRBD2 identical over 7 bases. CDR1 GTSNPN and CDR2 SVGIG come from the germline V gene (reference sequence). Losses at the gene ends were 3 bases for V and 5 bases for J; bases not matched to a gene: 10. The CDR3 totals 14 residues. In nucleotides, the CDR3 is TGTGCCTGGAGCGGCGGGGAGGGGACCCACGAGCAGTACTTC. Amino acid sequence: CAWSGGEGTHEQYF.

The chain couples TRBV6-1 to TRBJ2-1; D ambiguous. The V gene's germline CDR1 is MNHNS and CDR2 SASEGT. V was trimmed by 0 bases and J by 2 bases, leaving 17 bases between them. This CDR3 comprises 18 residues. CDR3 in DNA: TGTGCCAGCAGTGAAGCACCTTCCAGTGGTGTAACCTACAATGAGCAGTTCTTC. This codes for CASSEAPSSGVTYNEQFF.

The chain combines TRBV11-2 with TRBJ1-1; D may be TRBD1 (5 bases). CDR1 and CDR2 (germline): SGHAT, FQNNGV. V was clipped by 0 bases and J by 10 bases, with 12 bases between them. CDR3 length: 13 residues. CDR3 in DNA: TGTGCCAGCAGCTTAGATCGGGGGAGTCGAGCTTTCTTT. It specifies CASSLDRGSRAFF. Full variable domain (missing parts from reference TRBV11-2 and TRBJ1-1): EAGVAQSPRYKIIEKRQSVAFWCNPISGHATLYWYQQILGQGPKLLIQFQNNGVVDDSQLPKDRFSAERLKGVDSTLKIQPAKLEDSAVYLCASSLDRGSRAFFGQGTRLTVV.

The V gene is TRBV11-2, the J gene TRBJ2-1; D is perhaps TRBD2 (6 bases). V was pared by 1 base and J by 6 bases, with 16 bases between. There are 16 residues in the CDR3. Germline CDR1 reads SGHAT; CDR2 reads FQNNGV. The CDR3 spells CASSLVAGRGPNEQFF. As DNA, the CDR3 is TGTGCCAGCAGCTTAGTGGCGGGAAGGGGTCCCAATGAGCAGTTCTTC. The whole variable domain, remainder taken from reference TRBV11-2 and TRBJ2-1, is EAGVAQSPRYKIIEKRQSVAFWCNPISGHATLYWYQQILGQGPKLLIQFQNNGVVDDSQLPKDRFSAERLKGVDSTLKIQPAKLEDSAVYLCASSLVAGRGPNEQFFGPGTRLTVL.

CDR3: CASSHTSGSSYEQYF. In DNA, the CDR3 is TGTGCCAGCAGCCATACCTCAGGGAGCTCCTACGAGCAGTACTTC. The gene calls are TRBV7-3 and TRBJ2-7; either TRBD1 or TRBD2 may fit D (5 bases each). Per the germline V gene, CDR1 is SGHTA and CDR2 is FQGTGA. The CDR3 loop spans 15 amino acids. Trimming cost V 5 bases and J 0 bases, with 14 bases left between them.

This chain links TRBV24-1 with TRBJ1-3, with a possible D match to TRBD1 (5 bases). Trimming removed 1 base at V and 3 bases at J, with 12 bases between. Per the germline V gene, CDR1 is KGHDR and CDR2 is SFDVKD. The CDR3 extends over 16 amino acids. The CDR3: CATSDFRDGGGNTIYF. The DNA of the CDR3 is TGTGCCACCAGTGATTTTAGGGACGGCGGTGGAAACACCATATATTTT.

The chain uses TRBV12-5 and TRBJ2-2; no clear D. CDR3 length equals 13 residues. CDR1 LGHNT and CDR2 FRNRAP come from the germline V gene. With 7 bases removed from V and 2 bases from J, the gap between germline ends came to 8 bases. CDR3 in DNA: TGTGCTAGTGCTGTCGGAAACACCGGGGAGCTGTTTTTT. Protein: CASAVGNTGELFF.

The rearrangement uses TRBV5-1 and TRBJ2-7; D unresolved. The CDR3 covers 14 residues. Germline assignment: CDR1 SGHRS and CDR2 YFSETQ. The V and J ends lost 0 bases and 2 bases respectively, with 9 bases between them. For the CDR3, the DNA is TGCGCCAGCAGCTTGGAAGCGCAGGCCTACGAGCAGTACTTC. Translated, it gives CASSLEAQAYEQYF.

The chain links TRBV6-2 or TRBV6-3 to TRBJ1-2; D gene ambiguous. V lost 2 bases and J lost 8, with 6 bases in between. CDR1 is MNHEY, CDR2 SVGEGT, per germline. The CDR3 runs to 11 residues. The CDR3 nucleotides are TGTGCCAGCAGTTACAATCGCGGCTACACCTTC. Amino acids: CASSYNRGYTF.

This clonotype was observed once. The genes are TRBV2 and TRBJ2-7, with a weak D call TRBD1 (5 bases). This CDR3 comprises 13 residues. The ends were cut back, 4 bases at V and 3 bases at J, with 10 bases in the middle. CDR1 and CDR2 from the germline V gene are SNHLY and FYNNEI. CDR3 protein: CASSVVGDYEQYF. The CDR3 coding sequence is TGTGCCAGCAGTGTCGTAGGGGACTACGAGCAGTACTTC.

The chain joins TRBV29-1 to TRBJ1-1; 8 bases match TRBD1. CDR1 SQVTM and CDR2 ANQGSEA come from the germline V gene. CDR3 length equals 15 residues. V shed 6 bases, J shed 1 base, and the junction held 10 bases outside the gene matches. The CDR3 DNA is TGCAGCGTCGCCCCCGGGACAGGTTCGAACACTGAAGCTTTCTTT. This translates into CSVAPGTGSNTEAFF. Based on the CDR3 plus reference TRBV29-1 and TRBJ1-1, the full variable domain is SAVISQKPSRDICQRGTSLTIQCQVDSQVTMMFWYRQQPGQSLTLIATANQGSEATYESGFVIDKFPISRPNLTFSTLTVSNMSPEDSSIYLCSVAPGTGSNTEAFFGQGTRLTVV.

The gene calls are TRBV12-3 or TRBV12-4 and TRBJ1-5; the D gene is possibly TRBD1 (6 bases). Trimming took 3 bases from V and 3 from J, leaving 9 bases between them. The CDR3 has 14 amino acids. The CDR3 reads CASSLRDNNQPQHF. As DNA, the CDR3 is TGTGCCAGCAGTTTGAGGGACAACAATCAGCCCCAGCATTTT.

The rearrangement joins TRBV3-1 to TRBJ1-5; unclear D gene. This CDR3 is 13 amino acids long. The V gene's germline CDR1 is LGHDT and CDR2 YNNKEL (reference sequence). V lost 0 bases and J lost 7, with 7 bases in between. The CDR3 here is CASSQEGSQPQHF. The CDR3 DNA follows: TGTGCCAGCAGCCAAGAAGGAAGCCAGCCCCAGCATTTT.

The count of this clonotype is one. This sequence joins TRBV7-2 and TRBJ2-2, with unresolved D. The CDR3 totals 15 residues. CDR1 SGHTA and CDR2 FQGNSA come from the germline V gene. V lost 5 bases and J lost 5, with 15 bases in between. In DNA form, the CDR3 reads TGTGCCAGCAGCCTTCCTCCGGATCGGACCGGGGAGCTGTTTTTT. It encodes CASSLPPDRTGELFF. The variable domain in full, completed from reference TRBV7-2 and TRBJ2-2, reads GAGVSQSPSNKVTEKGKDVELRCDPISGHTALYWYRQSLGQGLEFLIYFQGNSAPDKSGLPSDRFSAERTGGSVSTLTIQRTQQEDSAVYLCASSLPPDRTGELFFGEGSRLTVL.

This rearrangement joins TRBV5-1 to TRBJ2-1; 13 bases match TRBD2. With 0 bases clipped from V and 5 bases from J, the junction kept 2 bases outside the gene matches. CDR1 and CDR2 from the germline V gene are SGHRS and YFSETQ. The CDR3 runs to 16 residues. The CDR3 DNA follows: TGCGCCAGCAGCTTGGGACTAGCGGGAGGTCACAATGAGCAGTTCTTC. Protein: CASSLGLAGGHNEQFF.

The rearrangement joins TRBV30 to TRBJ1-2, with D hard to call. The CDR3 is 13 residues long. The ends were cut back, 3 bases at V and 4 bases at J, with 12 bases in the middle. Germline lookup yields CDR1 GTSNPN and CDR2 SVGIG (reference sequence). Here the CDR3 DNA reads TGTGCCTGGAGCCCCAGGATGGCCTATGGCTACACCTTC. Translating gives CAWSPRMAYGYTF.

In DNA form, the CDR3 reads TGCAGTGCTAGGACGCCCCAGGGCTATGGCTACACCTTC. Its protein product is CSARTPQGYGYTF. The V gene is TRBV20-1, the J gene TRBJ1-2; possible D gene TRBD1, 5 bases. V was clipped by 3 bases and J by 4 bases, with 12 bases between them. Germline V lookup: CDR1 DFQATT, CDR2 SNEGSKA (reference sequence). This CDR3 has 13 residues.

The chain joins TRBV12-3 or TRBV12-4 to TRBJ1-1; a possible D gene is TRBD1 (5 bases). Trimming took off 3 bases at V and 6 bases at J, with 17 bases between the two ends. This CDR3 is 15 amino acids long. CDR3: CASSFPASGGAEAFF. Here the CDR3 DNA reads TGTGCCAGCAGTTTCCCCGCTAGTGGAGGGGCTGAAGCTTTCTTT.

The chain has TRBV3-1 and TRBJ2-7; 13 positions agree with TRBD2. Germline V gene lookup returns CDR1 LGHDT and CDR2 YNNKEL (reference sequence). This CDR3 has 15 amino acids. The V segment lost 3 bases and the J segment 7 bases; nucleotides outside the gene matches: 6. The CDR3 DNA follows: TGTGCCAGCAGCCATGGGACTAGCGGGACAGGGGAGCAGTACTTC. Its protein is CASSHGTSGTGEQYF.

Here the CDR3 reads CAIRPGQGNEQFF. In nucleotides, the CDR3 is TGTGCCATCAGACCGGGACAGGGGAATGAGCAGTTCTTC. The chain employs TRBV10-3 and TRBJ2-1, with TRBD1 identical over 10 bases. This CDR3 region has 13 residues. Trimming at V came to 6 bases and at J to 7 bases, leaving 3 bases not matched to a gene. In germline, CDR1 is ENHRY, CDR2 SYGVKD.

V and J are TRBV2 and TRBJ2-1, with 9 bases matching TRBD2. Trimming at V came to 7 bases and at J to 8 bases, leaving 3 bases not matched to a gene. In germline, CDR1 is SNHLY, CDR2 FYNNEI. This CDR3 has 12 residues. The CDR3 nucleotides are TGTGCCAGCAAGGTAGCGGGGGATGAGCAGTTCTTC. Residues: CASKVAGDEQFF.

The gene calls are TRBV27 and TRBJ2-7; D might be TRBD2 (6 bases). V lost 6 bases and J 4 bases, leaving 19 bases between the germline ends. Germline assignment: CDR1 MNHEY and CDR2 SMNVEV (reference sequence). The CDR3 totals 15 residues. CDR3 nucleotides: TGTGCCAGCAGAGGGGACTTCCCGAAACTTTACGAGCAGTACTTC. It is translated as CASRGDFPKLYEQYF.

V gene TRBV7-2 combines with J gene TRBJ2-7; TRBD2 aligns across 7 bases. Germline trimming cut 3 bases from V and 6 bases from J; bases unmatched to any gene: 14. CDR3 length: 16 residues. Germline V gives CDR1 SGHTA, CDR2 FQGNSA. As DNA, the CDR3 is TGTGCCAGCAGCTTCGAGGTTTGGGGGAGGGCCGGCGAGCAGTACTTC. Residues: CASSFEVWGRAGEQYF. Full variable domain (rest looked up from reference TRBV7-2 and TRBJ2-7): GAGVSQSPSNKVTEKGKDVELRCDPISGHTALYWYRQSLGQGLEFLIYFQGNSAPDKSGLPSDRFSAERTGGSVSTLTIQRTQQEDSAVYLCASSFEVWGRAGEQYFGPGTRLTVT.

The V call is TRBV3-1, the J call TRBJ2-7; D is ambiguous. This CDR3 has 15 residues. Germline CDR1 and CDR2: LGHDT and YNNKEL (reference sequence). V was cut by 1 base and J by 3 bases, with 13 bases left in between. The DNA of the CDR3 is TGTGCCAGCAGCCAAGGTCCCTCACCGGACTACGAGCAGTACTTC. Encoded protein: CASSQGPSPDYEQYF.

V usage is TRBV7-2 and J usage is TRBJ1-2; 7 positions agree with TRBD1. Germline lookup yields CDR1 SGHTA and CDR2 FQGNSA. This CDR3 has 16 amino acids. V shed 1 base, J shed 4 bases, and the junction held 9 bases outside the gene matches. CDR3 region: CASSLGGEGQRYGYTF. As DNA, the CDR3 is TGTGCCAGCAGCTTAGGGGGAGAGGGACAGCGCTATGGCTACACCTTC.

This clonotype showed up just once. This chain joins TRBV5-6 and TRBJ2-7; a possible D gene is TRBD2 (6 bases). V was clipped by 1 base and J by 5 bases, with 16 bases between them. Looked up from germline, CDR1 is SGHDT and CDR2 is YYEEEE. The CDR3 has 15 residues. CDR3 DNA: TGTGCCAGCAGCTTGCGGGGGTACCTTAGCGACGAGCAGTACTTC. It is translated as CASSLRGYLSDEQYF. Full variable domain (missing parts from reference TRBV5-6 and TRBJ2-7): DAGVTQSPTHLIKTRGQQVTLRCSPKSGHDTVSWYQQALGQGPQFIFQYYEEEERQRGNFPDRFSGHQFPNYSSELNVNALLLGDSALYLCASSLRGYLSDEQYFGPGTRLTVT.

The chain combines TRBV5-4 with TRBJ2-1; possible D gene TRBD2, 6 bases. Germline V lookup: CDR1 SGHNT, CDR2 YYREEE (reference sequence). Trimming left V 1 base short and J 2 bases short, with 13 bases between. There are 16 residues in the CDR3. The CDR3, as DNA: TGTGCCAGCAGCTTGTCAGCCGGGAGCACCTACAATGAGCAGTTCTTC. The encoded protein is CASSLSAGSTYNEQFF.